This T cell receptor beta chain came from a study of T cells in localized non-small cell lung cancer. General observations from the study: There was an association of higher blood T cell density with longer overall survival. A median around 57 of the top 100 tumor clones appeared in adjacent lung.

Clones were read by immunoSEQ multiplex PCR, and TCRdb kept only the in-frame ones, dropping some. The sample holds tens of thousands of clones, just over 85% seen once. Note on this clone: Its cognate antigen is unknown.

V gave up 6 bases and J gave up 5 bases; unmatched junction bases: 5. Germline V CDR1 and CDR2: MDHEN, SYDVKM. The CDR3 consists of 13 residues. The specimen comprised peripheral blood mononuclear cells, sampled before any cancer treatment. This rearrangement joins TRBV28 to TRBJ2-3; TRBD1 matches at 7 bases. This TCR came from an older male donor with stage II lung adenocarcinoma. For the CDR3, the DNA is TGTGCCAGCAGGCCGACAGGGCTAGATACGCAGTATTTT. It codes for CASRPTGLDTQYF.